The 16 T cell receptor beta chains reported below all come from one sample, sequenced in a study of cytomegalovirus exposure and HLA in healthy donors. PCR was performed using 60 Vbeta and 13 Jbeta primers. Method: immunoSEQ multiplex PCR; TCRdb's copy keeps in-frame clones and lacks some. The table lists about 170,000 clones, 65% to 85% of them singletons, with about 3% in the top ten. The sample comprised PBMCs. These TCRs come from a woman aged 45-65 years in good health and CMV-seropositive.

V and J are TRBV19 and TRBJ1-5, with a weak D call TRBD1 (5 bases). This CDR3 spans 13 amino acids. The V gene lost 4 bases and the J gene lost 7 bases, with 11 bases spanning the gap. Germline V gene lookup returns CDR1 LNHDA and CDR2 SQIVND (reference sequence). Here the CDR3 DNA reads TGTGCCAGTAGTACAGGGAAGGAACAGCCCCAGCATTTT. It codes for CASSTGKEQPQHF.

This clone appeared a few times. This rearrangement joins TRBV5-1 to TRBJ2-1, with a weak D call TRBD1 (6 bases). Germline V gives CDR1 SGHRS, CDR2 YFSETQ. The CDR3 is 14 amino acids. The germline V and J ends were trimmed by 2 bases and 9 bases, with 15 bases remaining between them. The CDR3 reads CASSLQGIGTEQFF. The CDR3 DNA sequence: TGCGCCAGCAGCTTACAGGGAATAGGGACTGAGCAGTTCTTC.

The chain is built from TRBV2 and TRBJ2-2, with TRBD1 matching over 7 bases. Germline CDR1 reads SNHLY; CDR2 reads FYNNEI. Trimming at V came to 7 bases and at J to 9 bases, leaving 5 bases not matched to a gene. CDR3 length: 12 amino acids. CDR3 protein: CASTMGQWELFF. The CDR3 DNA follows: TGTGCCAGCACCATGGGACAGTGGGAGCTGTTTTTT.

The chain employs TRBV27 and TRBJ1-2; 7 nucleotides match TRBD1. The V and J ends lost 5 bases and 5 bases, in that order; junction bases with no gene match: 11. This CDR3 is built from 15 residues. Germline-derived CDR1 and CDR2 are MNHEY and SMNVEV (reference sequence). CDR3 sequence (DNA): TGTGCCAGCAGTCCAGAGAGGGACAGACCTTATGGCTACACCTTC. This gives the protein CASSPERDRPYGYTF.

This rearrangement joins TRBV4-2 to TRBJ2-7, with 10 positions matching TRBD2. After removal of 0 bases from V and 4 bases from J, the junction contained 3 bases not matched to a gene. Germline CDR1 reads LGHNA; CDR2 reads YNFKEQ. The CDR3 loop spans 15 amino acids. The CDR3 DNA follows: TGTGCCAGCAGCCAAGATGGACTAGCGGATTACGAGCAGTACTTC. Protein: CASSQDGLADYEQYF.

The rearrangement uses TRBV6-1 and TRBJ1-6; D remains unclear. Trimming removed 10 bases at V and 5 bases at J, with 12 bases between. There are 13 residues in the CDR3. CDR1 is MNHNS and CDR2 is SASEGT in the germline V gene. The CDR3 region has the DNA TGTGCCACCGGGGTAGGGAATAATTCACCCCTCCACTTT. Translated, it gives CATGVGNNSPLHF.

This rearrangement joins TRBV15 to TRBJ2-3; no reliable D call. This CDR3 comprises 13 residues. CDR1 and CDR2 from the germline V gene are LNHNV and YYDKDF (reference sequence). V was cut by 1 base and J by 2 bases, with 4 bases left in between. CDR3 amino acids: CATSRVSTDTQYF. The CDR3 nucleotides are TGTGCCACCAGCAGAGTCTCCACAGATACGCAGTATTTT.

This chain links TRBV5-1 with TRBJ2-3; 10 positions agree with TRBD2. The CDR3 contains 16 residues. The germline V gene encodes CDR1 SGHRS and CDR2 YFSETQ. With 2 bases clipped from V and 2 bases from J, the junction kept 5 bases outside the gene matches. CDR3 DNA sequence: TGCGCCAGCAGCTTAGGGACTAGCGAGCTCACAGATACGCAGTATTTT. It encodes CASSLGTSELTDTQYF.

The chain carries TRBV9 and TRBJ2-1, with D possibly being TRBD2 (5 bases). The CDR3 has 14 amino acids. Trimming shortened V by 4 bases and J by 9 bases, and 17 bases separated the two germline ends. Germline assignment: CDR1 SGDLS and CDR2 YYNGEE. In nucleotides, the CDR3 is TGTGCCAGCAGCCCCTCGGGGTCGGGTCGTGAGCAGTTCTTC. Protein: CASSPSGSGREQFF.

The gene calls are TRBV7-3 and TRBJ2-5; 8 positions match TRBD1. The ends lost 5 bases at V and 2 bases at J; junction bases unmatched: 4. This CDR3 is built from 14 residues. Per the germline V gene, CDR1 is SGHTA and CDR2 is FQGTGA. The CDR3 DNA reads TGTGCCAGCAGCCCAGGGGGCGGGCAAGAGACCCAGTACTTC. This translates into CASSPGGGQETQYF.

This rearrangement joins TRBV27 to TRBJ1-1; tentative D call: TRBD1 (6 bases). The CDR3 runs 15 residues. Germline V lookup: CDR1 MNHEY, CDR2 SMNVEV (reference sequence). V lost 3 bases and J lost 1, with 12 bases in between. Here the CDR3 DNA reads TGTGCCAGCAGTTTCGACAGGAGCACGAACACTGAAGCTTTCTTT. The encoded protein is CASSFDRSTNTEAFF.

The rearrangement links TRBV2 to TRBJ1-4, with 7 bases that match TRBD1. The ends lost 6 bases at V and 5 bases at J; junction bases unmatched: 9. The CDR3 has 15 residues. The germline V gene has CDR1 SNHLY and CDR2 FYNNEI. CDR3: CASRARTGSNEKLFF. The CDR3 DNA reads TGTGCCAGCAGGGCCCGGACAGGATCCAATGAAAAACTGTTTTTT. The full variable domain, its missing parts supplied by reference TRBV2 and TRBJ1-4, is EPEVTQTPSHQVTQMGQEVILRCVPISNHLYFYWYRQILGQKVEFLVSFYNNEISEKSEIFDDQFSVERPDGSNFTLKIRSTKLEDSAMYFCASRARTGSNEKLFFGSGTQLSVL.

The rearrangement joins TRBV2 to TRBJ1-6, with 7 bases lining up with TRBD1. This CDR3 contains 17 residues. Germline V gene sequence: CDR1 SNHLY, CDR2 FYNNEI. V gave up 2 bases and J gave up 4 bases; unmatched junction bases: 8. CDR3 loop: CASSERPGGSYNSPLHF. CDR3 sequence (DNA): TGTGCCAGCAGTGAACGGCCAGGGGGTTCTTATAATTCACCCCTCCACTTT.

This chain uses TRBV6-5 with TRBJ2-7, with a possible D match to TRBD1 (5 bases). CDR1 and CDR2 (germline): MNHEY, SVGAGI. The CDR3 is 12 residues long. V gave up 6 bases and J gave up 4 bases, with 10 bases separating them. Written as DNA, the CDR3 is TGTGCCAGCAGCCGCGACAGTTACGAGCAGTACTTC. The encoded protein is CASSRDSYEQYF.

This clone has just a few counts. The rearrangement links TRBV2 to TRBJ1-4; D perhaps matches TRBD1 (5 bases). The CDR3 is 12 residues long. Germline CDR1 reads SNHLY; CDR2 reads FYNNEI. V lost 6 bases and J 8 bases, leaving 10 bases between the germline ends. The chain's CDR3 is CASRGATEKLFF. Here the CDR3 DNA reads TGTGCCAGCAGAGGGGCCACGGAAAAACTGTTTTTT.

The V and J genes are TRBV7-8 and TRBJ2-7; D might be TRBD1 (6 bases). CDR3 size: 15 residues. Trimming pared 4 bases from V and 2 bases from J, leaving 15 bases between. Per the germline V gene, CDR1 is SGHVS and CDR2 is FQNEAQ. DNA for the CDR3: TGTGCCAGCAGCTACGGGGACATGGACACCTACGAGCAGTACTTC. Translated: CASSYGDMDTYEQYF.